The 26 T cell receptor beta chains listed next were all sequenced from one sample in a study of T cell responses to AZD1222 COVID-19 vaccine. Sequencing used immunoSEQ multiplex PCR; TCRdb keeps in-frame clones, though not all of them. The sample includes fewer than 110,000 clones, 91% of them seen just once. The material was peripheral blood, obtained on day 0 of AZD1222 vaccination. These receptors came from an adult in good health.

The chain carries TRBV6-4 and TRBJ1-3; no reliable D call. Germline V CDR1 and CDR2: MRHNA, SNTAGT. The CDR3 spans 15 residues. The V and J ends lost 3 bases and 0 bases respectively, with 9 bases between them. CDR3 in amino acids: CASSERQHSGNTIYF. The CDR3, as DNA: TGTGCCAGCAGTGAGCGCCAGCACTCTGGAAACACCATATATTTT.

The chain uses TRBV2 and TRBJ2-7; D may match TRBD1 or TRBD2 (6 bases each). V gave up 0 bases and J gave up 7 bases, with 16 bases separating them. Germline V gene lookup returns CDR1 SNHLY and CDR2 FYNNEI. The CDR3 totals 15 residues. CDR3 protein: CASSEALRGAGEQYF. The CDR3, as DNA: TGTGCCAGCAGTGAAGCGCTCAGGGGCGCGGGGGAGCAGTACTTC.

The rearrangement joins TRBV4-1 to TRBJ2-7; D assignment may be TRBD1 or TRBD2 (7 bases each). The germline gives CDR1 MGHRA, CDR2 YSYEKL. The CDR3 has 16 residues. V lost 1 base to trimming and J lost 4 bases, with 17 bases between them. The CDR3 DNA sequence: TGCGCCAGCAGCCAAGGCCCAACAGGGGAGGGTTACGAGCAGTACTTC. Its translation: CASSQGPTGEGYEQYF.

The chain combines TRBV27 with TRBJ2-1; maybe TRBD1 (7 bases). Trimming took off 3 bases at V and 4 bases at J, with 13 bases between the two ends. Per the germline V gene, CDR1 is MNHEY and CDR2 is SMNVEV (reference sequence). The CDR3 has 15 residues. The CDR3: CASSLQGGPYNEQFF. The CDR3 DNA sequence: TGTGCCAGCAGTTTGCAGGGGGGTCCTTACAATGAGCAGTTCTTC.

This sequence joins TRBV28 and TRBJ1-2; D is perhaps TRBD1 (6 bases). Trimming pared 7 bases from V and 0 bases from J, leaving 15 bases between. In germline, CDR1 is MDHEN, CDR2 SYDVKM. The CDR3 is 15 amino acids. CDR3 residues: CASIPTGRTNYGYTF. CDR3 in DNA: TGTGCCAGCATCCCGACAGGCCGGACTAACTATGGCTACACCTTC.

The chain is built from TRBV28 and TRBJ1-6; D unresolved. CDR1 is MDHEN, CDR2 SYDVKM, per germline. Deletions cut 9 bases from V and 9 bases from J, with 12 bases between. This CDR3 contains 12 residues. The CDR3 DNA follows: TGTGCCAGTTTGGTCCTTGGTTCACCCCTCCACTTT. It codes for CASLVLGSPLHF.

The rearrangement links TRBV7-6 to TRBJ2-2; TRBD2 matches 7 bases. The CDR3 totals 15 residues. Losses at the gene ends were 5 bases for V and 6 bases for J; bases not matched to a gene: 9. Germline lookup yields CDR1 SGHVS and CDR2 FNYEAQ. CDR3 sequence (DNA): TGTGCCAGCAGCCCTAGCGGCGGGAGTGCCGGGGAGCTGTTTTTT. It is translated as CASSPSGGSAGELFF.

This CDR3 reads CASSYSERDGRAFF. The CDR3 DNA sequence: TGTGCCAGCAGTTACTCGGAAAGGGATGGGCGAGCTTTCTTT. V gene TRBV6-5 combines with J gene TRBJ1-1, with unresolved D. The CDR3 has 14 residues. V lost 0 bases to trimming and J lost 10 bases, with 15 bases between them. Germline V gene data show CDR1 as MNHEY and CDR2 as SVGAGI.

This clone is a singleton in its sample. The chain combines TRBV28 with TRBJ1-6; D may be TRBD1 (5 bases). CDR1 and CDR2 from the germline V gene are MDHEN and SYDVKM. The CDR3 loop spans 14 amino acids. Deletions cut 3 bases from V and 6 bases from J, with 9 bases between. CDR3 nucleotide sequence: TGTGCCAGCAGTTTGGGGGTCGTTAATTCACCCCTCCACTTT. Translating it yields CASSLGVVNSPLHF. The full variable domain, in which reference TRBV28 and TRBJ1-6 provide the parts outside the CDR3, is DVKVTQSSRYLVKRTGEKVFLECVQDMDHENMFWYRQDPGLGLRLIYFSYDVKMKEKGDIPEGYSVSREKKERFSLILESASTNQTSMYLCASSLGVVNSPLHFGNGTRLTVT.

The chain has TRBV20-1 and TRBJ2-1; D remains ambiguous. The CDR3 runs 12 residues. V was shortened by 3 bases and J by 6 bases, with 9 bases between the two germline ends. Germline CDR1 DFQATT, CDR2 SNEGSKA (reference sequence). The CDR3 protein is CSASGDRNEQFF. The CDR3 nucleotides read TGCAGTGCTAGTGGAGATCGCAATGAGCAGTTCTTC.

This chain uses TRBV7-2 with TRBJ1-1; TRBD1 agrees at 10 bases. CDR3 length: 13 residues. V dropped 8 bases and J dropped 1; count of bases not matched to a gene: 1. Germline V gene lookup returns CDR1 SGHTA and CDR2 FQGNSA. CDR3 sequence (DNA): TGTGCCAGCGGGACAGGGGCGAACACTGAAGCTTTCTTT. Amino acids: CASGTGANTEAFF.

The chain joins TRBV5-1 to TRBJ2-5; TRBD2 is a possible D gene (6 bases). Trimming removed 1 base from V and 1 base from J, with 14 bases in between. CDR1 and CDR2 from the germline V gene are SGHRS and YFSETQ. The CDR3 covers 16 residues. This CDR3 reads CASSLSGTGAQETQYF. The CDR3 DNA reads TGCGCCAGCAGCTTGTCTGGGACTGGGGCCCAAGAGACCCAGTACTTC.

V and J are TRBV3-1 (or the pseudogene TRBV3-2) and TRBJ2-2; TRBD1 matches at 10 bases. Germline loops: CDR1 LGHDT, CDR2 YNNKEL (reference sequence). This CDR3 spans 15 amino acids. J was trimmed by 5 bases and V by 4 bases; bases with no gene match: 4. DNA of the CDR3: TGTGCCAGCAGCCCCCGGGACAGGGGAACCGGGGAGCTGTTTTTT. Amino acid sequence: CASSPRDRGTGELFF.

The V gene is TRBV7-2, the J gene TRBJ2-7; 7 bases agree with TRBD1. The CDR3 covers 14 residues. With V trimmed by 5 bases and J by 5 bases, 9 bases remained unmatched. Per the germline V gene, CDR1 is SGHTA and CDR2 is FQGNSA. CDR3 amino acids: CASSTRQGFNEQYF. The CDR3 DNA reads TGTGCCAGCAGCACCCGACAGGGTTTCAACGAGCAGTACTTC.

This sequence joins TRBV3-1 (or the pseudogene TRBV3-2) and TRBJ2-4; possibly TRBD1 for D (5 bases). Trimming shortened V by 4 bases and J by 9 bases, and 16 bases separated the two germline ends. This CDR3 is 14 amino acids long. Germline assignment: CDR1 LGHDT and CDR2 YNNKEL (reference sequence). CDR3 bases: TGTGCCAGCAGCCCAATAGCAGGGCCAGGCATTCAGTACTTC. This codes for CASSPIAGPGIQYF.

The rearrangement uses TRBV5-6 and TRBJ2-7; 8 nucleotides agree with TRBD1. V lost 0 bases, J lost 7 bases, and 9 bases stayed unmatched. Germline assignment: CDR1 SGHDT and CDR2 YYEEEE. The CDR3 totals 15 residues. In DNA, the CDR3 is TGTGCCAGCAGCTTGGGTCGGACAGGGAGACAGGAGCAGTACTTC. It specifies CASSLGRTGRQEQYF.

This sequence joins TRBV18 and TRBJ1-1; a possible D gene is TRBD1 (6 bases). Trimming stripped 4 bases from V and 1 base from J, with 13 bases between. This CDR3 spans 15 amino acids. The germline V gene has CDR1 KGHSH and CDR2 LQKENI. CDR3 bases: TGTGCCAGCTCACTATGGACAGAAACGAACACTGAAGCTTTCTTT. It is translated as CASSLWTETNTEAFF.

The chain recombines TRBV7-3 with TRBJ2-5; D is undetermined. With 2 bases removed from V and 5 bases from J, the gap between germline ends came to 9 bases. CDR3 length equals 13 residues. CDR1 is SGHTA, CDR2 FQGTGA, per germline. The CDR3 DNA reads TGTGCCAGCAGCTTAGGGGTAATGGAGACCCAGTACTTC. Protein: CASSLGVMETQYF.

The rearrangement joins TRBV25-1 to TRBJ1-4, with D possibly being TRBD1 (5 bases). The CDR3 covers 18 residues. Between the trimmed V and J ends, which lost 2 bases and 5 bases, there was a span of 21 bases. Germline CDR1 MGHDK, CDR2 SYGVNS. CDR3 loop: CASSEQRLGGVRNEKLFF. CDR3 nucleotides: TGTGCCAGCAGTGAACAACGCCTGGGGGGAGTTAGAAATGAAAAACTGTTTTTT.

The chain uses TRBV7-2 and TRBJ2-3; 12 bases line up with TRBD1. Germline V gene data show CDR1 as SGHTA and CDR2 as FQGNSA. V shed 5 bases, J shed 4 bases, and the junction held 7 bases outside the gene matches. The CDR3 is 16 residues long. The CDR3, as DNA: TGTGCCAGCAGCCTCCAGGGACAGGGGGCTGCAGATACGCAGTATTTT. Residues: CASSLQGQGAADTQYF.

J is TRBJ1-2 and V is TRBV6-5, with 7 bases matching TRBD1. The V segment lost 4 bases and the J segment 0 bases; nucleotides outside the gene matches: 5. Looked up from germline, CDR1 is MNHEY and CDR2 is SVGAGI. The CDR3 is 15 residues long. The CDR3 DNA is TGTGCCAGCAGTTTCGGGACAGAGGCTAACTATGGCTACACCTTC. It codes for CASSFGTEANYGYTF.

V and J are TRBV5-5 and TRBJ2-3, with D tentatively TRBD2 (6 bases). In germline, CDR1 is SGHKS, CDR2 YYEKEE (reference sequence). V was cut by 1 base and J by 2 bases, with 11 bases left in between. This CDR3 is built from 15 residues. The CDR3 nucleotides are TGTGCCAGCAGCTTGTTCGGGACTTACACAGATACGCAGTATTTT. This sequence encodes CASSLFGTYTDTQYF.

The chain has TRBV28 and TRBJ1-1; the D is unclear. Germline V gene lookup returns CDR1 MDHEN and CDR2 SYDVKM. This CDR3 has 12 amino acids. V lost 3 bases, J lost 11 bases, and 13 bases lay in between. The CDR3 protein is CASSFDIKEAFF. The CDR3 DNA follows: TGTGCCAGCAGTTTTGATATCAAAGAGGCTTTCTTT.

The chain recombines TRBV28 with TRBJ2-7, with D perhaps assigned TRBD1 or TRBD2 (5 bases each). The germline V gene encodes CDR1 MDHEN and CDR2 SYDVKM. V dropped 6 bases and J dropped 3 bases, with 12 bases sitting between them. The CDR3 consists of 13 residues. Written as DNA, the CDR3 is TGTGCCAGCAGACCGGGACCGGACTACGAGCAGTACTTC. This gives the protein CASRPGPDYEQYF.

This clone was counted only a few times. This rearrangement joins TRBV29-1 to TRBJ1-1; 7 nucleotides line up with TRBD1. V dropped 6 bases and J dropped 1; count of bases not matched to a gene: 5. Germline V gene lookup returns CDR1 SQVTM and CDR2 ANQGSEA. The length of the CDR3 is 13 residues. In DNA form, the CDR3 reads TGCAGCGTCCAAGGACAGGCGAACACTGAAGCTTTCTTT. Translating gives CSVQGQANTEAFF.

The chain carries TRBV7-2 and TRBJ2-7, with 9 nucleotides matching TRBD2. Trimming removed 1 base from V and 5 bases from J; junction bases left unmatched: 9. The CDR3 totals 16 residues. Germline lookup yields CDR1 SGHTA and CDR2 FQGNSA. The chain's CDR3 is CASSLGGLAGRNEQYF. CDR3 coding DNA: TGTGCCAGCAGCTTAGGAGGTCTAGCGGGACGAAACGAGCAGTACTTC.